This entry concerns a single T cell receptor beta chain. Its antigen is as yet unknown. TCRdb's table, derived via immunoSEQ multiplex PCR, lists solely in-frame clones and lacks some. The data contain roughly 89,000 clones, roughly nine tenths of them singletons. The trim removed 2 bases at V and 3 bases at J, leaving 16 bases unmatched. The V gene's germline CDR1 is SGHDT and CDR2 YYEEEE. The CDR3 has 19 amino acids. The sample comes from a study of graft-versus-host responses after intestinal transplantation. The wider study: Recipients were given multivisceral, liver-intestinal, or isolated intestinal transplants. Each recipient received anti-thymocyte globulin induction, then tacrolimus and steroids for three to four years.

Study results and limitations: GvH clones surfaced in recipient marrow, some emerging earlier in ileum or blood. High graft-versus-host to host-versus-graft clonal ratios were found in allografts of patients who had graft-donor T cell macrochimerism.

This clonotype originated in a human donor who received an intestinal transplant. Material: unstimulated CD4+ T cells sorted from spleen or lymph node cells, obtained before intestinal transplant. The chain is built from TRBV5-6 and TRBJ2-3; 9 bases line up with TRBD2. The CDR3 loop reads CASSFLLRGGGVRTDTQYF. Here the CDR3 DNA reads TGTGCCAGCAGCTTCCTTCTGCGGGGGGGCGGTGTCCGTACAGATACGCAGTATTTT.